Sequencing of this T cell receptor beta chain was carried out in a study of breast tumors, draining lymph nodes, adjacent tissues. The study, taken as a whole, reports: Luminal-like breast cancer showed significantly higher tumor–nontumor repertoire similarity than basal-like. Data only fit, rather than demonstrated, lymph node origin of most tumor T cells. Compared with lymph nodes, tumors were less diverse; compared with nontumor tissue, more. The data were judged consistent with most tumor T cells coming from lymph node and expanding in tumor.

This clonotype was observed many times. Its antigen is undetermined. Using its own MiXCR run on the multiplex PCR reads, TCRdb lists one record per CDR3 protein. This table holds some 85,000 distinct CDR3 sequences, about 27% found once. Samples came from axillary lymph nodes draining the breast cancer. The clonotype was recovered from a female donor with breast cancer. Some clones in this sample may be carry-over from other donors' samples. The specimen was axillary lymph node tissue.

CDR3 in amino acids: CASSFRTDLQPKNTGELFF. The CDR3, as DNA: TGTGCCAGCAGTTTCAGGACAGACTTACAACCTAAGAACACCGGGGAGCTGTTTTTT. This rearrangement joins TRBV6-2 or TRBV6-3 to TRBJ2-2, with a possible D match to TRBD1 (6 bases). This CDR3 comprises 19 residues. Per the germline V gene, CDR1 is MNHEY and CDR2 is SVGEGT. The germline V and J ends were trimmed by 4 bases and 1 base, with 22 bases remaining between them.